The entry below gives a single T cell receptor beta chain sequence along with its context. The data are from a study of shared clonotypes between healthy human individuals. The germline gives CDR1 SQVTM, CDR2 ANQGSEA. The germline V and J ends were trimmed by 5 bases and 4 bases, with 15 bases remaining between them. This CDR3 region has 13 residues. Sequencing used immunoSEQ multiplex PCR; TCRdb keeps in-frame clones, though not all of them. The data show approximately 640,000 clones, with less than 95% seen just once and about 33% held by the top ten. The chain links TRBV29-1 to TRBJ2-7; TRBD1 might be the D (5 bases). This TCR was recovered from a man aged 18 to 29 in good health. Some clones in this sample may be carry-over from other donors' samples. The specimen was memory CD8+ T cells from PBMCs. Documented subset: CD45RO+ cells pooled with CCR7-negative TemRA cells. CDR3 protein: CSVQGSLTYEQYF. In DNA form, the CDR3 reads TGCAGCGTTCAGGGAAGTTTGACGTACGAGCAGTACTTC.